This TCR beta chain emerged from a study of blood T cell repertoires in COVID-19. About the research overall: Spain, Italy and the United States supplied samples that represented acute and convalescent COVID-19. Sources were T cells, B-cell-depleted T cells, or PBMCs; the material itself was cDNA or gDNA.

The authors' processing: Cell counts per sample came from amplifying reference gene primers. Using immunoSEQ multiplex PCR, the repertoire was profiled, and TCRdb retains in-frame clones only, with some absent. That table gives V, J and clone size, and the DNA gave D and trimming. Of more than 85,000 clones in the sample, roughly 79% are singletons; the top ten hold roughly a tenth. The V segment lost 5 bases and the J segment 8 bases; nucleotides outside the gene matches: 13. This CDR3 spans 16 amino acids. Germline CDR1 LNHDA, CDR2 SQIVND (reference sequence). The receptor comes from a woman aged 70-85 years with acute or convalescent COVID-19. The chain employs TRBV19 and TRBJ2-3, with TRBD2 matching 10 bases. The material sequenced was peripheral blood. As DNA, the CDR3 is TGTGCCAGTAGTCCCACCGGGACTAGCGAGAGTCGTACGCAGTATTTT. It encodes CASSPTGTSESRTQYF.